These 13 T cell receptor beta chains were sequenced from one sample in a study of beta chain features in type 1 diabetes. cDNA synthesis used the whole RNA isolate, giving expressed TCRB sequences. The assay was immunoSEQ multiplex PCR, and TCRdb's table has in-frame clones only and misses some. The repertoire has approximately 37,000 clones, about 64% of them found once; the top ten carry approximately 2%. Material: Tregs from blood. The receptors stem from a woman aged 30 to 39 in good health.

The gene calls are TRBV4-1 and TRBJ2-3; TRBD2 is a possible D gene (6 bases). Germline V gene lookup returns CDR1 MGHRA and CDR2 YSYEKL. CDR3 size: 17 residues. The V end lost 2 bases, the J end lost 0 bases, and 15 bases lay between the germline ends. This chain's CDR3 is CASSQLVGLTSTDTQYF. The DNA for the CDR3 is TGCGCCAGCAGCCAACTTGTCGGACTAACTAGCACAGATACGCAGTATTTT.

Turning to this clone: At one boundary the junction diverges from the germline segment, which might be a read error. The CDR3 here is CASSLNRAGKELFF. The CDR3 nucleotides are TGTGCTAGCAGCTTGAACAGGGCGGGCAAGGAGCTGTTTTTT. This sequence joins TRBV7-7 and TRBJ2-2, with D tentatively TRBD1 (6 bases). The CDR3 spans 14 residues. Germline CDR1 and CDR2: SSHAT and FNYEAQ (reference sequence).

This chain links TRBV29-1 with TRBJ2-7, with a possible D match to TRBD2 (6 bases). The CDR3 runs to 14 residues. Trimming cost V 1 base and J 2 bases, with 12 bases left between them. Germline values: CDR1 SQVTM, CDR2 ANQGSEA. This CDR3 is CSVEAGEPPYEQYF. The DNA of the CDR3 is TGCAGCGTTGAAGCGGGAGAGCCCCCCTACGAGCAGTACTTC.

This clone was detected once. The rearrangement uses TRBV7-2 and TRBJ2-5; tentatively, D is TRBD2 (6 bases). The CDR3 has 14 amino acids. The ends were cut back, 5 bases at V and 5 bases at J, with 15 bases in the middle. The germline CDR1 and CDR2 sequences are SGHTA and FQGNSA. DNA for the CDR3: TGTGCCAGCAGCCTCGGGGGAGTAGGGGAGACCCAGTACTTC. This sequence encodes CASSLGGVGETQYF.

The CDR3 region is CASSIIPGQGSYEQYF. The CDR3 nucleotides are TGTGCCAGTAGTATAATTCCTGGACAGGGGTCTTACGAGCAGTACTTC. V is TRBV19 and J is TRBJ2-7, with 9 bases identical to TRBD1. CDR1 is LNHDA and CDR2 is SQIVND in the germline V gene (reference sequence). The CDR3 has 16 amino acids. The V segment lost 2 bases and the J segment 4 bases; nucleotides outside the gene matches: 9.

The rearrangement uses TRBV10-2 and TRBJ2-7; no firm D call. V was clipped by 6 bases and J by 0 bases, with 9 bases between them. Germline lookup yields CDR1 WSHSY and CDR2 SAAADI. This CDR3 is built from 13 residues. The CDR3 nucleotides are TGCGCCAGCAGCCTAGTCCTCTCCTACGAGCAGTACTTC. Protein sequence: CASSLVLSYEQYF.

This chain connects TRBV7-8 to TRBJ1-2; D is uncertain. CDR3 length equals 16 residues. Germline CDR1 is SGHVS and CDR2 is FQNEAQ. Trimming took off 6 bases at V and 5 bases at J, with 22 bases between the two ends. CDR3 in amino acids: CASSPLTGSRTYGYTF. The CDR3 nucleotides read TGTGCCAGCAGTCCGCTGACGGGAAGCAGAACATATGGCTACACCTTC.

This clone turned up a few times. The chain combines TRBV29-1 with TRBJ1-1; D is ambiguous. V shed 1 base and J shed 4 bases, with 7 bases lying between them. The CDR3 runs to 12 residues. Germline CDR1 is SQVTM and CDR2 is ANQGSEA. In DNA, the CDR3 is TGCAGCGTTGAAGGCTCGGGCACTGAAGCTTTCTTT. It translates to CSVEGSGTEAFF.

CDR3: CASSRQDRIDGYTF. CDR3 coding DNA: TGTGCCAGCAGCCGACAGGACAGAATTGATGGCTACACCTTC. The V call is TRBV2, the J call TRBJ1-2; possible D gene TRBD1, 6 bases. Trimming pared 6 bases from V and 6 bases from J, leaving 17 bases between. The CDR3 has 14 residues. Germline-derived CDR1 and CDR2 are SNHLY and FYNNEI.

The chain employs TRBV6-5 and TRBJ2-1; the match to TRBD1 covers 9 bases. The J segment lost 12 bases and the V segment lost 5 bases, leaving 14 bases of the junction unmatched. This CDR3 comprises 15 residues. Germline V CDR1 and CDR2: MNHEY, SVGAGI. In DNA, the CDR3 is TGTGCCAGCAGTCACCGGGACAGGGCTCTTGGAGGGCAGTTCTTC. Translated: CASSHRDRALGGQFF.

The J gene is TRBJ1-6, the V gene TRBV25-1, with unresolved D. Between the trimmed V and J ends, which lost 8 bases and 9 bases, there was a span of 17 bases. Germline V gives CDR1 MGHDK, CDR2 SYGVNS. This CDR3 spans 14 amino acids. CDR3 coding DNA: TGTGCCAGCGTCGGAGAGGGTTGGGTTTCACCCCTCCACTTT. Its translation: CASVGEGWVSPLHF.

This clone was recorded a few times. The chain carries TRBV29-1 and TRBJ2-3, with TRBD1 matching 9 bases. CDR1 SQVTM and CDR2 ANQGSEA come from the germline V gene. Germline trimming cut 0 bases from V and 0 bases from J; bases unmatched to any gene: 7. The CDR3 sequence is 17 residues long. The CDR3 DNA reads TGCAGCGTTGAAGACCCGGGACAGGGTAAAAGCACAGATACGCAGTATTTT. It encodes CSVEDPGQGKSTDTQYF.

This chain connects TRBV9 to TRBJ1-5; TRBD1 matches 8 bases. Unmatched junction bases numbered 2, after V lost 0 bases and J lost 3 bases. Looked up from germline, CDR1 is SGDLS and CDR2 is YYNGEE. This CDR3 region has 15 residues. This chain's CDR3 is CASSVGTGINQPQHF. The CDR3 DNA reads TGTGCCAGCAGCGTAGGGACAGGGATCAATCAGCCCCAGCATTTT.